What follows are 11 T cell receptor beta chains derived from one specimen sequenced in a study of CD8+CD57+ T cells in acquired aplastic anemia (dated by TCRdb to 2016 to 2019). Sequencing relied on an Illumina HiSeq 2000. Genomic DNA served as template for TCR beta VDJ combination and CDR3 sequence profiling. TCRdb cleaned the public reads at Q25 with fastp, built clones with MiXCR and kept in-frame beta chains. Each entry merges the rows of one CDR3 protein and shows their most common DNA and genes. This sample gives about 190,000 distinct CDR3 sequences in total; 54% of them show up just once. Of the sample, about 15% is held by the ten largest clones. Material: sorted CD4+, CD8+, or CD8+CD57+ T cells (not recorded which) from PBMCs. The receptor source for this set is a human donor in good health, serving as a control.

The CDR3 reads CASSFGSWLGGTGELFF. CDR3 nucleotide sequence: TGTGCCAGCAGTTTCGGCTCTTGGCTGGGGGGTACCGGGGAGCTGTTTTTT. The chain combines TRBV14 with TRBJ2-2, with a tentative D call TRBD2 (6 bases). V was clipped by 6 bases and J by 5 bases, with 22 bases between them. The CDR3 length is 17 residues. CDR1 is SGHDN, CDR2 FVKESK, per germline.

The CDR3 DNA reads TGTGCCACAAAGGACAGGGACGGGCAGCCCCAGCATTTT. Its protein product is CATKDRDGQPQHF. V usage is TRBV19 and J usage is TRBJ1-5; 8 nucleotides line up with TRBD1. Germline-derived CDR1 and CDR2 are LNHDA and SQIVND (reference sequence). The trim removed 10 bases at V and 7 bases at J, leaving 9 bases unmatched. The CDR3 spans 13 residues.

This clonotype was found a few times. The chain has TRBV15 and TRBJ1-3, with D hard to call. Germline V gives CDR1 LNHNV, CDR2 YYDKDF (reference sequence). V gave up 3 bases and J gave up 2 bases, with 8 bases separating them. There are 14 residues in the CDR3. DNA for the CDR3: TGTGCCACCAGCAGCCGGGAACCTGGAAACACCATATATTTT. Translation: CATSSREPGNTIYF.

This clonotype came up a few times. The chain links TRBV30 to TRBJ1-5; D call uncertain. Germline V gene lookup returns CDR1 GTSNPN and CDR2 SVGIG (reference sequence). CDR3 length: 13 residues. Trimming pared 0 bases from V and 2 bases from J, leaving 5 bases between. The CDR3, as DNA: TGTGCCTGGAGTGTCCCGGGCAATCAGCCCCAGCATTTT. Translated: CAWSVPGNQPQHF.

CDR3 DNA sequence: TGCGCCAGCAGCCACCATCCCCTTAGCAATCAGCCCCAGCATTTT. Encoded protein: CASSHHPLSNQPQHF. The chain employs TRBV10-1 and TRBJ1-5; D gene ambiguous. V shed 6 bases and J shed 0 bases, with 12 bases lying between them. This CDR3 comprises 15 residues. The germline V gene encodes CDR1 WNHNN and CDR2 SYGVQD (reference sequence).

J is TRBJ2-7 and V is TRBV24-1; D might be TRBD1 or TRBD2, each matching 5 bases. CDR1 and CDR2 from the germline V gene are KGHDR and SFDVKD. The CDR3 is 15 amino acids. V lost 4 bases and J lost 9, with 21 bases in between. CDR3 in DNA: TGTGCCACCAGTGAAATCTTCCCCGGGACGTTGCGGCAGTACGTC. Translation: CATSEIFPGTLRQYV.

Many counts were recorded for this clonotype. V usage is TRBV20-1 and J usage is TRBJ2-5; 7 bases fit TRBD1. With 6 bases clipped from V and 2 bases from J, the junction kept 9 bases outside the gene matches. This CDR3 region has 14 residues. Germline CDR1 DFQATT, CDR2 SNEGSKA (reference sequence). The CDR3, as DNA: TGCAGTGCCCCCCCGCCGGGACAGCAAGAGACCCAGTACTTC. Amino acid sequence: CSAPPPGQQETQYF.

The gene calls are TRBV7-9 and TRBJ2-3, with D uncertain. V lost 6 bases, J lost 3 bases, and 7 bases lay in between. Germline V gene lookup returns CDR1 SEHNR and CDR2 FQNEAQ (reference sequence). The CDR3 is 12 residues long. As DNA, the CDR3 is TGTGCCAGCAGTCCAGTTACAGATACGCAGTATTTT. Its protein product is CASSPVTDTQYF.

Turning to this clonotype: A junction end diverges from the germline sequence, so it may reflect a read error. V and J are TRBV7-7 and TRBJ2-1; D possibly corresponds to TRBD1 (5 bases). From germline, CDR1 is SSHAT and CDR2 FNYEAQ (reference sequence). The CDR3 covers 15 residues. CDR3 nucleotides: TGTGCTAGCAGCTACAGTATGGACACCTCCAATGAGCAGTTCTTC. Translation gives CASSYSMDTSNEQFF.

This chain links TRBV4-3 with TRBJ2-1; D is perhaps TRBD1 or TRBD2 (5 bases each). V lost 11 bases, J lost 1 base, and 24 bases lay in between. The CDR3 loop spans 17 amino acids. Germline V lookup: CDR1 LGHNA, CDR2 YSLEER. CDR3 region: CALPGTYSSRSYNEQFF. CDR3 sequence (DNA): TGCGCCTTACCCGGGACCTATTCCTCAAGATCCTACAATGAGCAGTTCTTC.

The table lists this clonotype with a count of one. The chain employs TRBV14 and TRBJ2-5; D unclear. Germline values: CDR1 SGHDN, CDR2 FVKESK. V lost 0 bases to trimming and J lost 11 bases, with 10 bases between them. The CDR3 has 12 amino acids. CDR3 in amino acids: CASSQDVWRQYF. CDR3 nucleotide sequence: TGTGCCAGCAGCCAAGATGTATGGAGACAGTACTTC.